The 15 T cell receptor beta chains listed next were all sequenced from one sample in a study of blood T cell repertoires in COVID-19. Data came from immunoSEQ multiplex PCR; TCRdb stores just in-frame clones and leaves some out. The sample comprises some 150,000 clones, around 86% of which are singletons, and roughly 3.5% rests with the top ten. Source material: peripheral blood. All receptors derive from a man in his 70s with acute or convalescent COVID-19.

Note on this clone: Other DNA sequences in this sample translate to the same CDR3. The genes are TRBV19 and TRBJ2-7, with TRBD1 matching 9 bases. Looked up from germline, CDR1 is LNHDA and CDR2 is SQIVND (reference sequence). The CDR3 is 15 amino acids. V trimming: 6 bases; J trimming: 4 bases; junction bases outside the gene matches: 10. CDR3: CASSQPGQGLYEQYF. As DNA, the CDR3 is TGTGCCAGTAGCCAGCCGGGACAGGGTCTTTACGAGCAGTACTTC.

The chain links TRBV4-1 to TRBJ2-7; D is perhaps TRBD1 (5 bases). This CDR3 is 15 amino acids long. V was trimmed by 4 bases and J by 4 bases, leaving 17 bases between them. The germline CDR1 and CDR2 sequences are MGHRA and YSYEKL. This CDR3 reads CASSPTGQGSYEQYF. In DNA form, the CDR3 reads TGCGCCAGCAGCCCTACGGGCCAGGGAAGTTACGAGCAGTACTTC.

The J gene is TRBJ1-3, the V gene TRBV28; unclear D gene. Germline CDR1 and CDR2: MDHEN and SYDVKM. CDR3 length equals 13 residues. V lost 2 bases and J 4 bases, leaving 6 bases between the germline ends. Here the CDR3 DNA reads TGTGCCAGCAGTTTACCTCCGGGAAACACCATATATTTT. Its protein is CASSLPPGNTIYF.

V and J are TRBV27 and TRBJ1-1, with 7 bases matching TRBD1. Germline CDR1 MNHEY, CDR2 SMNVEV (reference sequence). This CDR3 has 14 amino acids. The junction had 7 bases not matched to a gene; V was cut back by 4 bases and J by 5 bases. The DNA for the CDR3 is TGTGCCAGCAGTTGGGAAGGGGGCAGGACTGAAGCTTTCTTT. It translates to CASSWEGGRTEAFF.

This chain links TRBV24-1 with TRBJ2-1; 10 bases are a match to TRBD2. The CDR3 spans 16 residues. J gave up 7 bases and V 0 bases, and 5 bases lay outside the gene matches. Germline values: CDR1 KGHDR, CDR2 SFDVKD. CDR3 region: CATSDLASGRGNEQFF. The CDR3 bases are TGTGCCACCAGTGATTTGGCTAGCGGGAGAGGAAATGAGCAGTTCTTC.

The rearrangement joins TRBV9 to TRBJ2-1, with 14 nucleotides matching TRBD2. There are 16 residues in the CDR3. The V segment lost 0 bases and the J segment 10 bases; nucleotides outside the gene matches: 6. Germline loops: CDR1 SGDLS, CDR2 YYNGEE. The CDR3 sequence: CASSVDGTSGSREQFF. In DNA, the CDR3 is TGTGCCAGCAGCGTAGATGGGACTAGCGGGAGTAGGGAGCAGTTCTTC.

This chain connects TRBV12-3 or TRBV12-4 to TRBJ1-1; unclear D gene. The V end lost 2 bases, the J end lost 11 bases, and 15 bases lay between the germline ends. This CDR3 is 13 amino acids long. The CDR3 nucleotides read TGTGCCAGCAGTTTAAACAGCAGGACTTACGCTTTCTTT. It specifies CASSLNSRTYAFF.

The J gene is TRBJ2-1, the V gene TRBV12-3 or TRBV12-4; no reliable D call. The V end was cut by 3 bases, the J end by 4 bases, with 4 bases between. This CDR3 is 12 amino acids long. This chain's CDR3 is CASSFYYNEQFF. As DNA, the CDR3 is TGTGCCAGCAGTTTCTATTACAATGAGCAGTTCTTC.

V usage is TRBV28 and J usage is TRBJ1-3; D remains ambiguous. The V gene's germline CDR1 is MDHEN and CDR2 SYDVKM. This CDR3 is built from 15 residues. With 7 bases removed from V and 0 bases from J, the gap between germline ends came to 13 bases. The CDR3, as DNA: TGTGCCAGCATTGCGCAGGCGAGCTCTGGAAACACCATATATTTT. It is translated as CASIAQASSGNTIYF. The full variable domain, its missing parts supplied by reference TRBV28 and TRBJ1-3, is DVKVTQSSRYLVKRTGEKVFLECVQDMDHENMFWYRQDPGLGLRLIYFSYDVKMKEKGDIPEGYSVSREKKERFSLILESASTNQTSMYLCASIAQASSGNTIYFGEGSWLTVV.

V is TRBV2 and J is TRBJ1-4; TRBD1 matches 8 bases. Germline V gives CDR1 SNHLY, CDR2 FYNNEI. Trimming cost V 6 bases and J 10 bases; bases outside gene matches: 4. This CDR3 has 12 residues. CDR3: CASRLQGGKLFF. The CDR3 DNA follows: TGTGCCAGCAGATTACAGGGGGGAAAACTGTTTTTT.

V and J are TRBV28 and TRBJ1-5, with D hard to call. CDR3 length: 12 residues. Trimming left V 5 bases short and J 3 bases short, with 5 bases between. Germline V gives CDR1 MDHEN, CDR2 SYDVKM. The CDR3 here is CASSVNNQPQHF. The CDR3 coding sequence is TGTGCCAGCAGTGTTAACAATCAGCCCCAGCATTTT.

V gene TRBV3-1 (or the pseudogene TRBV3-2) combines with J gene TRBJ2-7; 9 nucleotides line up with TRBD1. Germline CDR1 is LGHDT and CDR2 is YNNKEL (reference sequence). V gave up 5 bases and J gave up 3 bases; unmatched junction bases: 5. CDR3 length: 14 amino acids. CDR3 DNA: TGTGCCAGCAGCACTCAGGACAGGGGCTACGAGCAGTACTTC. Translated, it gives CASSTQDRGYEQYF.

DNA for the CDR3: TGTGCCAGCACCAATAACGGAGGGTACGAGCAGTACTTC. It is translated as CASTNNGGYEQYF. V and J are TRBV5-8 and TRBJ2-7, with D tentatively TRBD2 (6 bases). The germline V gene has CDR1 SGHTS and CDR2 YDEGEE. The V end lost 6 bases, the J end lost 4 bases, and 14 bases lay between the germline ends. The CDR3 has 13 residues.

This chain links TRBV19 with TRBJ2-7; weak D call: TRBD1 (6 bases). The germline V gene encodes CDR1 LNHDA and CDR2 SQIVND (reference sequence). This CDR3 has 16 amino acids. V lost 5 bases and J 0 bases, leaving 17 bases between the germline ends. CDR3 nucleotides: TGTGCCAGTAGTCTTGGGGTTCGGACAGACTCCTACGAGCAGTACTTC. Translating gives CASSLGVRTDSYEQYF.

V and J are TRBV9 and TRBJ1-1, with D perhaps matching TRBD1 (6 bases). The CDR3 sequence is 14 residues long. Germline loops: CDR1 SGDLS, CDR2 YYNGEE. V was cut by 4 bases and J by 0 bases, with 10 bases left in between. As DNA, the CDR3 is TGTGCCAGCAGCAAAACAGGGATGAACACTGAAGCTTTCTTT. The encoded protein is CASSKTGMNTEAFF.